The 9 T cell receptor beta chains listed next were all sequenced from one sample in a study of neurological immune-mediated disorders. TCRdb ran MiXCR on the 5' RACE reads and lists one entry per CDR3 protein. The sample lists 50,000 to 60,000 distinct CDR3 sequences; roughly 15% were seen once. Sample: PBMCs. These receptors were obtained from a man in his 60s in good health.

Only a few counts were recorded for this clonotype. CDR3 sequence (DNA): TGTGCCAGCAGTCGGGACAGGGAAACTGAAGCTTTCTTT. This translates into CASSRDRETEAFF. The chain is built from TRBV7-2 and TRBJ1-1; 9 nucleotides line up with TRBD1. The CDR3 loop spans 13 amino acids. The germline V gene has CDR1 SGHTA and CDR2 FQGNSA. Trimming removed 6 bases from V and 5 bases from J; junction bases left unmatched: 4.

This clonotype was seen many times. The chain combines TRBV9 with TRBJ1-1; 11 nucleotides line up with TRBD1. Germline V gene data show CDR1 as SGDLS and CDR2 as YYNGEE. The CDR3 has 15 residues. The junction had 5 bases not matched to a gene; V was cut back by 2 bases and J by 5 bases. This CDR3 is CASSVGTGGGTEAFF. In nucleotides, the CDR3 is TGTGCCAGCAGCGTGGGGACAGGGGGGGGAACTGAAGCTTTCTTT.

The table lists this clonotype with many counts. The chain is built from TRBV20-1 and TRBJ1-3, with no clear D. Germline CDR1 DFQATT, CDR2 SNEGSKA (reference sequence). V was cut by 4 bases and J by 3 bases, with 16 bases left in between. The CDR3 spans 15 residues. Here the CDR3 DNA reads TGCAGTGCTAACTATCCGGCCTCTTTTGGAAACACCATATATTTT. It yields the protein CSANYPASFGNTIYF.

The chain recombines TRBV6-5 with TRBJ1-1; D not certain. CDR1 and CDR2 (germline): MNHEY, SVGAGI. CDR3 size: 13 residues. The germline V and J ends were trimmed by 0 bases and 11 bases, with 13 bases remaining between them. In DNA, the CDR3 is TGTGCCAGCAGTTACTCGATCTCCTCCAGGGCTTTCTTT. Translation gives CASSYSISSRAFF.

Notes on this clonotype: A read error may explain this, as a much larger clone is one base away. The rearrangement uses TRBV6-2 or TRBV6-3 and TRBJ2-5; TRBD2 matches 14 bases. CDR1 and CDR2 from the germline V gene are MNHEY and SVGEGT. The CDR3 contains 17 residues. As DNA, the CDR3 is TGTTCCAGCAGTTACGTGGGACTAGCGGGAGCGTTAGAGACCCAGTACTTC. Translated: CSSSYVGLAGALETQYF.

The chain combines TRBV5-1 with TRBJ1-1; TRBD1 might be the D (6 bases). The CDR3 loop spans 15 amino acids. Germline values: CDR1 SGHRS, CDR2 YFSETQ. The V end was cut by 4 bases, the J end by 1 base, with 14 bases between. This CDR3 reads CASSPREGGNTEAFF. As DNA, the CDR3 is TGCGCCAGCAGCCCAAGGGAGGGGGGGAACACTGAAGCTTTCTTT.

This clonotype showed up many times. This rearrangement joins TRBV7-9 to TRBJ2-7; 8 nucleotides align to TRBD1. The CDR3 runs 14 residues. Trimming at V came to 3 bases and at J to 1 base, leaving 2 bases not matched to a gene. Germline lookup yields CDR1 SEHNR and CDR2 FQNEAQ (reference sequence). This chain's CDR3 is CASSLGQASYEQYF. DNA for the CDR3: TGTGCCAGCAGCTTGGGACAGGCATCCTACGAGCAGTACTTC.

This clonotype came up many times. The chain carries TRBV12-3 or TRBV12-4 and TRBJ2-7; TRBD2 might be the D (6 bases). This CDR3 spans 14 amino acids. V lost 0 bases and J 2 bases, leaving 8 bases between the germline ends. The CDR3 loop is CASSLARTTYEQYF. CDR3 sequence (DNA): TGTGCCAGCAGTTTAGCCCGGACTACCTACGAGCAGTACTTC.

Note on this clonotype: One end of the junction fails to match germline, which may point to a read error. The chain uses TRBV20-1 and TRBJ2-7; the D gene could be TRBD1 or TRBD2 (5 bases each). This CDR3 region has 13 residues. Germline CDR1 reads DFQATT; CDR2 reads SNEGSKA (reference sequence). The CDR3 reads CNARAPNGGEQYF. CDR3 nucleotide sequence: TGCAATGCTAGAGCACCAAATGGGGGCGAGCAGTACTTC.